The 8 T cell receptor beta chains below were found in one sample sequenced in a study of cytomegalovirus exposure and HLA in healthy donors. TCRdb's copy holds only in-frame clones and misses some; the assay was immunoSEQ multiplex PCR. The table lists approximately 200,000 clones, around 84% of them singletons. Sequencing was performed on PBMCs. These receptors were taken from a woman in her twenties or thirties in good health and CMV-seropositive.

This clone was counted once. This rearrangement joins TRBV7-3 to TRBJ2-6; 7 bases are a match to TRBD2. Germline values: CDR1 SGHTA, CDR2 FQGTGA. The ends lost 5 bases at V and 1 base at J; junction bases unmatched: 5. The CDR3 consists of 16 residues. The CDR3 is CASSTRLASGANVLTF. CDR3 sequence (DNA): TGTGCCAGCAGCACCCGACTAGCTTCTGGGGCCAACGTCCTGACTTTC.

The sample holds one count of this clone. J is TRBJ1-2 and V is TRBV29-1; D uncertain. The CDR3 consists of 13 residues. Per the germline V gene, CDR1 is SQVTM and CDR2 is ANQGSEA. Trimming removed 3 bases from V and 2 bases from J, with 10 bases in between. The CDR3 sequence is CSVESELNYGYTF. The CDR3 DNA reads TGCAGCGTTGAGTCAGAACTAAACTATGGCTACACCTTC.

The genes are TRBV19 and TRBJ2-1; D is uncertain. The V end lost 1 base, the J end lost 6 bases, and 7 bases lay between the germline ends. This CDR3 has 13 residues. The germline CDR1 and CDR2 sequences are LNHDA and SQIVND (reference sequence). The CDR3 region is CASSIVRGNEQFF. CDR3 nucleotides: TGTGCCAGTAGTATAGTAAGAGGCAATGAGCAGTTCTTC.

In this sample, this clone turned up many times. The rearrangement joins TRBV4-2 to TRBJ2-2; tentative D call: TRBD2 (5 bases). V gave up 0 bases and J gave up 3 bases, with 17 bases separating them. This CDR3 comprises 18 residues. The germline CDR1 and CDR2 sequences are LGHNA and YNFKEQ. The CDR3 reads CASSQDFTRAKDTGELFF. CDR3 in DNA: TGTGCCAGCAGCCAAGATTTTACGAGGGCTAAGGACACCGGGGAGCTGTTTTTT.

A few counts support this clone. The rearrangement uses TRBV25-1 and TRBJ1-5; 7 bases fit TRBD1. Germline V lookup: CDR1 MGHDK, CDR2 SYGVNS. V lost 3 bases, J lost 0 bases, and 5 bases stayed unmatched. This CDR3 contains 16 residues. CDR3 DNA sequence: TGTGCCAGCAGTGACTCACAGGGGCATAGCAATCAGCCCCAGCATTTT. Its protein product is CASSDSQGHSNQPQHF.

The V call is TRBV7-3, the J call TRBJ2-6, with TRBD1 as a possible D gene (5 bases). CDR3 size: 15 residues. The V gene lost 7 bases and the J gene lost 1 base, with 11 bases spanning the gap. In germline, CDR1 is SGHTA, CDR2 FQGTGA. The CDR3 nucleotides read TGTGCCAGCACCCTAGGGGCTTCTGGGGCCAACGTCCTGACTTTC. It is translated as CASTLGASGANVLTF.

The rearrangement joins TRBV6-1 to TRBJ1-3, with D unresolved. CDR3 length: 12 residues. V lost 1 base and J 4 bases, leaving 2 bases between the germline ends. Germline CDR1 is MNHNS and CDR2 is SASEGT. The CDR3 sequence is CASSEVGNTIYF. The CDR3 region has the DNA TGTGCCAGCAGTGAAGTAGGAAACACCATATATTTT.

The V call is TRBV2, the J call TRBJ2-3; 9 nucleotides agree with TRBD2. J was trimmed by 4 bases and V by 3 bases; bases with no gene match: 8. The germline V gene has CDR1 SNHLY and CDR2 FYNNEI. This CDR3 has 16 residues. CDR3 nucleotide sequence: TGTGCCAGCAGTGAGCGGGGCGGGAGGGTATCAGATACGCAGTATTTT. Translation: CASSERGGRVSDTQYF.